These 10 T cell receptor beta chains were all obtained from the same sample, sequenced in a study of blood T cell repertoires in COVID-19. Generated by immunoSEQ multiplex PCR, the TCRdb table keeps only in-frame clones and is missing some. Among some 250,000 clones, almost 85% were seen once, and the ten largest hold about 15%. Specimen: PBMCs or T cells enriched from blood (not recorded which). The origin of the receptors is a man aged 35 to 55 who had recovered from COVID-19.

This clone was detected only a few times. The V call is TRBV6-1, the J call TRBJ1-3; TRBD1 is a possible D gene (5 bases). This CDR3 comprises 16 residues. Trimming took off 4 bases at V and 3 bases at J, with 16 bases between the two ends. CDR1 is MNHNS and CDR2 is SASEGT in the germline V gene. The CDR3 here is CASSGGGSGGGNTIYF. Written as DNA, the CDR3 is TGTGCCAGCAGTGGGGGGGGGAGCGGCGGTGGAAACACCATATATTTT.

This chain connects TRBV11-2 to TRBJ2-1; D is perhaps TRBD1 (5 bases). The V and J ends lost 3 bases and 9 bases respectively, with 18 bases between them. The CDR3 contains 15 residues. The germline V gene encodes CDR1 SGHAT and CDR2 FQNNGV. The CDR3 nucleotides read TGTGCCAGCAGCTTTATCCAGGGCTATGGTGCTGAGCAGTTCTTC. This translates into CASSFIQGYGAEQFF.

This chain joins TRBV9 and TRBJ2-7; 10 nucleotides agree with TRBD1. This CDR3 is 14 amino acids long. Unmatched junction bases numbered 5, after V lost 3 bases and J lost 5 bases. CDR1 and CDR2 (germline): SGDLS, YYNGEE. CDR3 DNA sequence: TGTGCCAGCAGCGCCCGACAGGGGGCCCACGAGCAGTACTTC. Translating it yields CASSARQGAHEQYF.

This rearrangement joins TRBV21-1 to TRBJ1-1. TRBV21-1 is a pseudogene locus. The CDR3 spans 15 residues. The CDR3 DNA is TGTGCCAGCCCAAGGGGGGGGGTCAAGAACACTGAAGCTTTCTTT. Encoded protein: CASPRGGVKNTEAFF.

In this sample, this clone turned up a few times. The chain has TRBV9 and TRBJ1-1; 7 nucleotides agree with TRBD1. This CDR3 comprises 16 residues. CDR1 and CDR2 (germline): SGDLS, YYNGEE. Trimming took 0 bases from V and 5 from J; bases not matched to a gene: 10. The CDR3 nucleotides are TGTGCCAGCAGCGTAGACCTCGGAGGGGGCGGAACTGAAGCTTTCTTT. As protein: CASSVDLGGGGTEAFF. Using reference TRBV9 and TRBJ1-1 for the parts outside the CDR3, the full variable domain is DSGVTQTPKHLITATGQRVTLRCSPRSGDLSVYWYQQSLDQGLQFLIQYYNGEERAKGNILERFSAQQFPDLHSELNLSSLELGDSALYFCASSVDLGGGGTEAFFGQGTRLTVV.

V gene TRBV5-6 combines with J gene TRBJ1-2, with a tentative D call TRBD1 (6 bases). Trimming stripped 5 bases from V and 0 bases from J, with 14 bases between. CDR3 length: 15 amino acids. The germline CDR1 and CDR2 sequences are SGHDT and YYEEEE. The CDR3 loop is CASRPQGRTNYGYTF. As DNA, the CDR3 is TGTGCCAGCAGGCCACAGGGACGGACTAACTATGGCTACACCTTC.

The rearrangement links TRBV3-1 (or the pseudogene TRBV3-2) to TRBJ1-1, with D tentatively TRBD1 (5 bases). The CDR3 totals 15 residues. CDR1 is LGHDT, CDR2 YNNKEL, per germline (reference sequence). V dropped 4 bases and J dropped 1 base, with 13 bases sitting between them. The CDR3 region has the DNA TGTGCCAGCAGCCTCAGGGAGGGGACGAACACTGAAGCTTTCTTT. The encoded protein is CASSLREGTNTEAFF.

This chain uses TRBV7-2 with TRBJ1-5; 8 bases line up with TRBD1. From germline, CDR1 is SGHTA and CDR2 FQGNSA. The ends lost 4 bases at V and 7 bases at J; junction bases unmatched: 9. The CDR3 length is 15 residues. The CDR3 reads CASSYDSGGGQPQHF. The CDR3 DNA is TGTGCCAGCAGCTACGATTCAGGGGGCGGCCAGCCCCAGCATTTT.

This chain connects TRBV5-5 to TRBJ1-6; TRBD1 matches 7 bases. Germline lookup yields CDR1 SGHKS and CDR2 YYEKEE (reference sequence). The junction had 7 bases not matched to a gene; V was cut back by 6 bases and J by 7 bases. The CDR3 loop spans 14 amino acids. In DNA form, the CDR3 reads TGTGCCAGCATCAGGGACAGCCAGAATTCACCCCTCCACTTT. Its translation: CASIRDSQNSPLHF.

The chain links TRBV5-1 to TRBJ2-7; tentative D call: TRBD1 (6 bases). V shed 2 bases and J shed 3 bases, with 12 bases lying between them. Germline V gene lookup returns CDR1 SGHRS and CDR2 YFSETQ. The CDR3 sequence is 14 residues long. CDR3 DNA sequence: TGCGCCAGCAGCTTAACAGGGAGTTACTACGAGCAGTACTTC. Translated, it gives CASSLTGSYYEQYF. Filled out from reference TRBV5-1 and TRBJ2-7, the complete variable domain reads KAGVTQTPRYLIKTRGQQVTLSCSPISGHRSVSWYQQTPGQGLQFLFEYFSETQRNKGNFPGRFSGRQFSNSRSEMNVSTLELGDSALYLCASSLTGSYYEQYFGPGTRLTVT.